This T cell receptor beta chain was captured by sequencing in a study of response to subunit inactivated influenza vaccine. V was cut by 6 bases and J by 5 bases, with 19 bases left in between. The CDR3 contains 15 residues. The germline CDR1 and CDR2 sequences are SSHAT and FNYEAQ (reference sequence). TCRdb called the RT-PCR reads again in MiXCR, with one record for every CDR3 protein. The sample has 400,000 to 550,000 distinct CDR3 sequences; about 25% are singletons. V usage is TRBV7-7 and J usage is TRBJ2-5, with D perhaps TRBD2 (5 bases). Sequences were derived from CD4+ T cells sorted from PBMCs, sampled approximately 5 days after vaccination. This TCR came from a man over 45 who received an inactivated influenza vaccine. CDR3 sequence reads: CASSRSRTSLETQYF. The CDR3 DNA follows: TGTGCCAGCAGTCGGTCGCGGACTTCTCTTGAGACCCAGTACTTC.